The 21 T cell receptor beta chains below come from one sample, sequenced in a study of T cell responses to AZD1222 COVID-19 vaccine. Repertoires were generated with immunoSEQ multiplex PCR, while TCRdb's copy carries only in-frame clones and drops some. The sample carries over 150,000 clones, around 90% recorded once. The input for sequencing was peripheral blood, taken on day 0 of MenACWY control vaccination. The origin of the receptors is an adult in good health.

The chain has TRBV6-2 or TRBV6-3 and TRBJ1-4; D uncertain. The CDR3 length is 11 residues. V lost 6 bases, J lost 5 bases, and 4 bases lay in between. Germline V gene data show CDR1 as MNHEY and CDR2 as SVGEGT. The CDR3 region is CASSLNEKLFF. DNA for the CDR3: TGTGCCAGCAGCCTAAATGAAAAACTGTTTTTT.

The chain carries TRBV6-5 and TRBJ1-3; possible D gene TRBD1, 6 bases. CDR3 size: 15 residues. In germline, CDR1 is MNHEY, CDR2 SVGAGI. Trimming pared 6 bases from V and 0 bases from J, leaving 12 bases between. This CDR3 reads CASSPGTSSGNTIYF. Written as DNA, the CDR3 is TGTGCCAGCAGCCCCGGGACAAGCTCTGGAAACACCATATATTTT.

The rearrangement joins TRBV19 to TRBJ2-3; 12 positions agree with TRBD2. CDR1 and CDR2 (germline): LNHDA, SQIVND (reference sequence). There are 16 residues in the CDR3. The trim removed 3 bases at V and 0 bases at J, leaving 1 base unmatched. CDR3 in DNA: TGTGCCAGTAGTATGGGACTAGCGGGTAGCACAGATACGCAGTATTTT. Translating it yields CASSMGLAGSTDTQYF.

The chain links TRBV28 to TRBJ2-2; 8 nucleotides agree with TRBD1. Germline V gene sequence: CDR1 MDHEN, CDR2 SYDVKM. Losses at the gene ends were 6 bases for V and 5 bases for J; bases not matched to a gene: 11. The CDR3 loop spans 16 amino acids. The CDR3 coding sequence is TGTGCCAGCAGGCCTTCCAGGGGGCAGTATACCGGGGAGCTGTTTTTT. Protein: CASRPSRGQYTGELFF.

The CDR3 bases are TGTGCCAGCAGCTTAAACCCAAGCTCTGGGGCCAACGTCCTGACTTTC. It is translated as CASSLNPSSGANVLTF. The V call is TRBV7-3, the J call TRBJ2-6; D uncertain. The V end was cut by 1 base, the J end by 0 bases, with 7 bases between. CDR1 SGHTA and CDR2 FQGTGA come from the germline V gene. The CDR3 loop spans 16 amino acids. The variable domain in full, completed from reference TRBV7-3 and TRBJ2-6, reads GAGVSQTPSNKVTEKGKYVELRCDPISGHTALYWYRQSLGQGPEFLIYFQGTGAADDSGLPNDRFFAVRPEGSVSTLKIQRTERGDSAVYLCASSLNPSSGANVLTFGAGSRLTVL.

The chain joins TRBV5-1 to TRBJ1-3, with D possibly being TRBD1 (5 bases). Germline CDR1 SGHRS, CDR2 YFSETQ. The CDR3 runs 19 residues. V was clipped by 0 bases and J by 0 bases, with 19 bases between them. CDR3 coding DNA: TGCGCCAGCAGCTTGGTTCGGTTCCCACAGGCGGTCTCTGGAAACACCATATATTTT. Translating gives CASSLVRFPQAVSGNTIYF.

The chain employs TRBV2 and TRBJ1-1; TRBD1 matches 8 bases. Germline CDR1 is SNHLY and CDR2 is FYNNEI. The J segment lost 3 bases and the V segment lost 7 bases, leaving 10 bases of the junction unmatched. This CDR3 spans 15 amino acids. Here the CDR3 reads CASNSRTGFYTEAFF. The CDR3 DNA sequence: TGTGCCAGCAACTCTCGGACAGGGTTTTACACTGAAGCTTTCTTT.

The V and J genes are TRBV19 and TRBJ2-3, with D possibly called TRBD1 or TRBD2 (5 bases each). The germline V gene has CDR1 LNHDA and CDR2 SQIVND (reference sequence). Trimming shortened V by 7 bases and J by 7 bases, and 21 bases separated the two germline ends. The CDR3 covers 15 residues. DNA of the CDR3: TGTGCCAGTACCCCTAGGACGGGGACCCGAAATACGCAGTATTTT. It encodes CASTPRTGTRNTQYF.

V gene TRBV6-5 combines with J gene TRBJ2-2; TRBD1 might be the D (5 bases). Germline values: CDR1 MNHEY, CDR2 SVGAGI. V shed 7 bases and J shed 4 bases, with 10 bases lying between them. The CDR3 length is 13 residues. The CDR3 DNA sequence: TGTGCCAGCAAAGCAGGGCGCACCGGGGAGCTGTTTTTT. Its protein product is CASKAGRTGELFF.

This clone was recorded only once. The V call is TRBV12-3 or TRBV12-4, the J call TRBJ1-5, with D perhaps matching TRBD1 (5 bases). Trimming took off 8 bases at V and 7 bases at J, with 15 bases between the two ends. The CDR3 is 13 residues long. The CDR3 spells CASWEGREQPQHF. The CDR3 DNA reads TGTGCCAGCTGGGAGGGACGGGAACAGCCCCAGCATTTT.

J is TRBJ1-5 and V is TRBV9; TRBD1 agrees at 8 bases. Germline CDR1 SGDLS, CDR2 YYNGEE. J was trimmed by 0 bases and V by 6 bases; bases with no gene match: 5. This CDR3 is 15 amino acids long. CDR3 coding DNA: TGTGCCAGCACCCCGACAGGGGCTAGCAATCAGCCCCAGCATTTT. This gives the protein CASTPTGASNQPQHF.

The genes are TRBV5-4 and TRBJ1-3; D perhaps matches TRBD1 (6 bases). CDR1 is SGHNT, CDR2 YYREEE, per germline (reference sequence). This CDR3 comprises 15 residues. V was pared by 0 bases and J by 2 bases, with 9 bases between. CDR3 sequence (DNA): TGTGCCAGCAGCTTGGAAGGGACAACTGGAAACACCATATATTTT. This gives the protein CASSLEGTTGNTIYF.

The chain uses TRBV6-1 and TRBJ1-3; D is undetermined. Germline-derived CDR1 and CDR2 are MNHNS and SASEGT. CDR3 size: 16 residues. Trimming shortened V by 2 bases and J by 4 bases, and 15 bases separated the two germline ends. CDR3 nucleotides: TGTGCCAGCAGTGAATGGCCGGGGTCAGCGGGAAACACCATATATTTT. Encoded protein: CASSEWPGSAGNTIYF.

CDR3 protein: CASSLVAGPSTHNEQFF. The CDR3 coding sequence is TGTGCCAGCAGCTTAGTGGCCGGTCCCTCTACACACAATGAGCAGTTCTTC. The genes are TRBV11-3 and TRBJ2-1, with unresolved D. The CDR3 contains 17 residues. Germline loops: CDR1 SGHNT, CDR2 YENEEA. V was cut by 1 base and J by 5 bases, with 18 bases left in between. Full variable domain (rest looked up from reference TRBV11-3 and TRBJ2-1): EAGVVQSPRYKIIEKKQPVAFWCNPISGHNTLYWYLQNLGQGPELLIRYENEEAVDDSQLPKDRFSAERLKGVDSTLKIQPAELGDSAVYLCASSLVAGPSTHNEQFFGPGTRLTVL.

The J gene is TRBJ2-3, the V gene TRBV5-1; 7 bases fit TRBD2. Unmatched junction bases numbered 3, after V lost 0 bases and J lost 2 bases. Germline V gives CDR1 SGHRS, CDR2 YFSETQ. This CDR3 contains 15 residues. DNA of the CDR3: TGCGCCAGCAGCTTGGTAGGGAGGGACACAGATACGCAGTATTTT. Encoded protein: CASSLVGRDTDTQYF. Looking up the rest from reference TRBV5-1 and TRBJ2-3 gives the full variable domain: KAGVTQTPRYLIKTRGQQVTLSCSPISGHRSVSWYQQTPGQGLQFLFEYFSETQRNKGNFPGRFSGRQFSNSRSEMNVSTLELGDSALYLCASSLVGRDTDTQYFGPGTRLTVL.

The rearrangement links TRBV19 to TRBJ2-2, with 9 bases fitting TRBD1. In germline, CDR1 is LNHDA, CDR2 SQIVND (reference sequence). With 3 bases clipped from V and 5 bases from J, the junction kept 4 bases outside the gene matches. The CDR3 loop spans 15 amino acids. CDR3 DNA sequence: TGTGCCAGTAGTATCCCGGGACAGGGAACCGGGGAGCTGTTTTTT. Its protein product is CASSIPGQGTGELFF. The full variable domain, with the rest looked up from reference TRBV19 and TRBJ2-2, is DGGITQSPKYLFRKEGQNVTLSCEQNLNHDAMYWYRQDPGQGLRLIYYSQIVNDFQKGDIAEGYSVSREKKESFPLTVTSAQKNPTAFYLCASSIPGQGTGELFFGEGSRLTVL.

This chain connects TRBV7-9 to TRBJ1-1, with a possible D match to TRBD1 (6 bases). This CDR3 contains 14 residues. Germline V gene sequence: CDR1 SEHNR, CDR2 FQNEAQ (reference sequence). Trimming cost V 5 bases and J 6 bases, with 16 bases left between them. This CDR3 is CASSLKGGGAEAFF. CDR3 nucleotides: TGTGCCAGCAGCCTAAAAGGGGGTGGGGCTGAAGCTTTCTTT. The full variable domain, in which reference TRBV7-9 and TRBJ1-1 provide the parts outside the CDR3, is DTGVSQNPRHKITKRGQNVTFRCDPISEHNRLYWYRQTLGQGPEFLTYFQNEAQLEKSRLLSDRFSAERPKGSFSTLEIQRTEQGDSAMYLCASSLKGGGAEAFFGQGTRLTVV.

This chain uses TRBV14 with TRBJ2-7; 8 positions match TRBD2. The CDR3 runs to 15 residues. The V gene's germline CDR1 is SGHDN and CDR2 FVKESK. V lost 5 bases, J lost 2 bases, and 8 bases stayed unmatched. CDR3 region: CASSKREGGTYEQYF. In DNA, the CDR3 is TGTGCCAGCAGCAAACGGGAGGGCGGGACCTACGAGCAGTACTTC.

The chain has TRBV6-5 and TRBJ1-5, with D maybe TRBD1 (6 bases). The CDR3 has 14 residues. CDR1 is MNHEY and CDR2 is SVGAGI in the germline V gene. The ends were cut back, 6 bases at V and 7 bases at J, with 16 bases in the middle. The CDR3 sequence: CASRPTGKKQPQHF. CDR3 coding DNA: TGTGCCAGCAGGCCCACAGGGAAGAAACAGCCCCAGCATTTT.

V is TRBV3-1 (or the pseudogene TRBV3-2) and J is TRBJ2-7, with 10 bases that match TRBD1. V was pared by 8 bases and J by 4 bases, with 5 bases of the junction left unmatched. Germline V gives CDR1 LGHDT, CDR2 YNNKEL (reference sequence). The CDR3 runs 13 residues. The CDR3 nucleotides are TGTGCCAGCGGGACAGGGGAACTTTACGAGCAGTACTTC. Translating it yields CASGTGELYEQYF.

The rearrangement joins TRBV28 to TRBJ2-1, with 10 bases that match TRBD1. The length of the CDR3 is 16 residues. CDR1 is MDHEN and CDR2 is SYDVKM in the germline V gene. Losses at the gene ends were 3 bases for V and 2 bases for J; bases not matched to a gene: 4. CDR3 sequence: CASSFTGTGAYNEQFF. The CDR3 region has the DNA TGTGCCAGCAGTTTCACCGGGACAGGGGCCTACAATGAGCAGTTCTTC.